This entry lists 7 T cell receptor beta chains sequenced from one sample in a study of cytomegalovirus exposure and HLA in healthy donors. The PCR made use of 60 Vbeta and 13 Jbeta primers. Generated by immunoSEQ multiplex PCR, the TCRdb table keeps only in-frame clones and is missing some. This sample has over 150,000 clones, with roughly 85% found just once. Sequenced sample: PBMCs. All receptors come from a middle-aged man in good health and CMV-seronegative.

This clone was seen once. This chain joins TRBV5-1 and TRBJ2-7; 11 nucleotides line up with TRBD1. With V trimmed by 4 bases and J by 2 bases, 5 bases remained unmatched. Germline CDR1 reads SGHRS; CDR2 reads YFSETQ. The CDR3 runs to 15 residues. CDR3 amino acids: CASSPTGQGAYEQYF. As DNA, the CDR3 is TGCGCCAGCAGCCCGACGGGACAGGGGGCCTACGAGCAGTACTTC.

This chain connects TRBV6-1 to TRBJ2-1; TRBD1 aligns across 7 bases. Trimming cost V 7 bases and J 13 bases; bases outside gene matches: 7. CDR3 length: 11 amino acids. CDR1 and CDR2 (germline): MNHNS, SASEGT. Written as DNA, the CDR3 is TGTGCCAGCACCAGGGGGTCACGTCAGTTCTTC. Amino acid sequence: CASTRGSRQFF.

This clone has just a few counts. This chain connects TRBV7-2 to TRBJ1-1; no clear D. The V end lost 6 bases, the J end lost 0 bases, and 8 bases lay between the germline ends. Germline CDR1 is SGHTA and CDR2 is FQGNSA. This CDR3 has 13 residues. CDR3 protein: CASSQTVNTEAFF. The CDR3 bases are TGTGCCAGCAGTCAAACAGTGAACACTGAAGCTTTCTTT.

The CDR3: CASSPGGRGPEQYF. For the CDR3, the DNA is TGCGCCAGCAGCCCGGGGGGGAGGGGTCCCGAGCAGTACTTC. The rearrangement links TRBV5-1 to TRBJ2-7; 8 nucleotides line up with TRBD2. The CDR3 is made up of 14 amino acids. Germline V lookup: CDR1 SGHRS, CDR2 YFSETQ. V lost 4 bases and J lost 6; bases outside the gene matches: 9. Drawing the rest from reference TRBV5-1 and TRBJ2-7, the complete variable domain is KAGVTQTPRYLIKTRGQQVTLSCSPISGHRSVSWYQQTPGQGLQFLFEYFSETQRNKGNFPGRFSGRQFSNSRSEMNVSTLELGDSALYLCASSPGGRGPEQYFGPGTRLTVT.

This clone is a singleton in its sample. The gene calls are TRBV4-2 and TRBJ2-3; 7 positions agree with TRBD2. CDR1 is LGHNA, CDR2 YNFKEQ, per germline. The CDR3 has 17 amino acids. V dropped 4 bases and J dropped 2; count of bases not matched to a gene: 12. In DNA form, the CDR3 reads TGTGCCAGCAGCCCCTTGACTGGCGGGACTAACACAGATACGCAGTATTTT. Its protein product is CASSPLTGGTNTDTQYF.

The gene calls are TRBV2 and TRBJ1-2; D is undetermined. The germline V and J ends were trimmed by 6 bases and 5 bases, with 10 bases remaining between them. CDR1 and CDR2 from the germline V gene are SNHLY and FYNNEI. CDR3 size: 12 residues. The CDR3 sequence is CASSPTGYGYTF. DNA of the CDR3: TGTGCCAGCAGCCCCACGGGGTATGGCTACACCTTC.

The chain employs TRBV30 and TRBJ2-3; possibly TRBD1 for D (5 bases). V was pared by 4 bases and J by 3 bases, with 8 bases between. Per germline, CDR1 GTSNPN and CDR2 SVGIG (reference sequence). CDR3 size: 12 residues. CDR3 sequence reads: CAWTGNTDTQYF. The DNA of the CDR3 is TGTGCCTGGACAGGGAATACAGATACGCAGTATTTT.